The clone carrying this T cell receptor (beta chain) came up a few times. The time point here: newly diagnosed GD, antithyroid drugs for less than 3 months. RNA extracted from PBMCs served as the sequencing template. This entry comes from a study of regulatory T cells in long-lasting Graves disease. HTBI primers from iRepertoire and Arm-PCR of CDR3 regions yielded the TCR beta libraries. From the multiplex PCR reads, TCRdb called clonotypes with MiXCR, one entry per CDR3 protein. The table lists 450,000 to 600,000 distinct CDR3 sequences, about 13% of them singletons. The germline gives CDR1 SGHRS, CDR2 YFSETQ. V was cut by 0 bases and J by 5 bases, with 14 bases left in between. There are 15 residues in the CDR3. These sequences were also reported in another study, on T cells in Graves' hyperthyroidism and ophthalmopathy.

This receptor was identified in a man aged 30 to 45 with Graves disease. The starting material was peripheral blood mononuclear cells (PBMCs), obtained at new diagnosis, from a patient treated with antithyroid drugs. The chain links TRBV5-1 to TRBJ1-2; D is perhaps TRBD1 (5 bases). This CDR3 is CASSLEPGNTYGYTF. The CDR3 bases are TGCGCCAGCAGCTTGGAGCCAGGGAACACATATGGCTACACCTTC.